This T cell receptor (beta chain) is from a study of early T cells in non-severe SARS-CoV-2 infection. Study overall: Sequencing of unsorted whole blood was done on bulk RNA, leaving chains unpaired. Study findings and constraints: VDJdb matching, biased toward anti-spike CD8 responses, missed private and CD4 specificities.

Individual cDNA molecules were tagged with unique molecular identifiers. TCRdb used MiXCR to reprocess the 5' RACE reads, holding one entry per CDR3 protein. The table has approximately 21,000 distinct CDR3 sequences, about 5.2% seen once. This clonotype was recorded a few times. What it recognizes is unknown. The CDR3 totals 15 residues. V shed 6 bases and J 4 bases; nucleotides not matched to a gene: 6. Germline lookup yields CDR1 MDHEN and CDR2 SYDVKM. This sequence joins TRBV28 and TRBJ1-6, with 7 bases matching TRBD1. The TCR originated in an adult who was a healthcare worker with PCR-confirmed SARS-CoV-2 infection or an uninfected control (not recorded which). What was sequenced was whole blood. DNA of the CDR3: TGTGCCAGCAGCCCCGGGACAGTTTATAATTCACCCCTCCACTTT. Translation gives CASSPGTVYNSPLHF.